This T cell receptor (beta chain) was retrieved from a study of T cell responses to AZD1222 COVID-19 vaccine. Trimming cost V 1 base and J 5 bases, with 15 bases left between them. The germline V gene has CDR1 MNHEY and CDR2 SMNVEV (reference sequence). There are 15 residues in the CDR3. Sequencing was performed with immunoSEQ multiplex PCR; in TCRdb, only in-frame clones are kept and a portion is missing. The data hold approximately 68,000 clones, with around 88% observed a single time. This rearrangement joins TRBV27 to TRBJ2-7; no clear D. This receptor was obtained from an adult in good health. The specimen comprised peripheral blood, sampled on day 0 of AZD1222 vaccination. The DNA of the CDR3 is TGTGCCAGCAGTTTATTCCCTCGTAGCAGCCACGAGCAGTACTTC. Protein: CASSLFPRSSHEQYF.